The sequence of this TCR beta chain was determined in a study of T cell responses to AZD1222 COVID-19 vaccine (dated by TCRdb to the early 2020s). Looking at the study overall: A total of more than 230 trial participants underwent TCR sequencing, of whom about 200 had received two doses of AZD1222 and some 26 had received two doses of the MenACWY control vaccine. Trial participants were enrolled by age into subgroups of 18-55, 56-69 and 70-plus years, and around 140, 26 and 57 TCR-sequenced participants, respectively, were included in these subgroups. The full study reports these points: Most participants were white British and females outnumbered males, and the authors suggested that clonal diversity may have been underestimated. Conclusions about previously exposed vaccinees are limited because only six or seven AZD1222 recipients were SARS-CoV-2 seropositive at baseline. No day 14 peak-response samples were available, so repertoires were characterized only after the peak T cell response. Spike-specific TCR breadth and depth rose significantly after two AZD1222 doses compared with day 0 and with MenACWY recipients. In the small 56-69-year group, the increase in depth fell short of significance, most likely because of low power. Reportedly, close to half of the unique spike-specific TCRs recognized epitopes lying outside the regions that are mutated in the B.1.351 and B.1.1.7 variants. The whole spike protein was spanned by vaccine-associated CD4 TCRs, and dominant responses were seen in regions 160-218 and 743-854.

Taken with the paper, the label for time point translates to: about 28 days (+/-7) after the second vaccine dose. The sample's treatment or condition, from its label and the paper: meningococcal conjugate vaccine given as trial control. Vaccinee samples came from UK trials COV001 and COV002, including a single-blind randomized controlled phase 2/3 trial of AZD1222 (ChAdOx1 nCoV-19) in healthy adults. For TCRbeta chain sequencing, PBMC samples were collected from trial participants at day 0 and at day 28 after the second dose. The CDR3 regions of human TCRbeta chains were analyzed by immunosequencing. In the source study's methods: Repertoire TCRs were checked for matches against a reference library of SARS-CoV-2-specific TCRs that had been generated using the MIRA antigen-specificity platform. Breadth meant the fraction of unique TCRs that were SARS-CoV-2-associated, whereas depth meant the fraction of total T cells that were SARS-CoV-2-associated. Using the MIRA data, each spike-specific TCR was mapped to the spike region that the TCR reacts to and placed in a CD4 or CD8 class. Log10-transformed breadth and depth values were compared by one-way ANOVA with Sidak's multiple comparisons tests. The table was pulled from immuneACCESS by TCRdb, which kept in-frame rearrangements only. Such tables lose some clones; where checked, under half of the loss comes from unresolved V genes, and the rest has no known cause. V and J calls plus clone size are reproduced from that table; the DNA served to infer D and trimming. The sample includes around 100,000 clones, with about 89% observed a single time. Jointly, the top ten make up more than 2.5% of the sample.

The CDR3 runs 13 amino acids, cysteine and phenylalanine included. The only DNA kept is the CDR3, 39 bases in frame from the first base. CDR1 SGHTA and CDR2 FQGNSA were looked up in the germline V gene. The germline ends are 11 bases apart after V is trimmed by 3 bases and J by 5 bases. In regard to this clone: There is no known antigen for this receptor. No base quality information exists; no much larger clone differs at one position.

This TCR derives from an adult who received the MenACWY meningococcal vaccine as a control. The sequences come from peripheral blood, collected 28 days after the second dose of the MenACWY control vaccine. The chain couples TRBV7-2 to TRBJ2-7; 6 matching bases give a weak D call of TRBD2. The CDR3 reads as follows: CASSFAGSHEQYF. The nucleotides are TGTGCCAGCAGCTTTGCGGGGTCCCACGAGCAGTACTTC. Beyond the CDR3, the reference TRBV7-2 and TRBJ2-7 genes provide the residues; the full variable domain reads: GAGVSQSPSNKVTEKGKDVELRCDPISGHTALYWYRQSLGQGLEFLIYFQGNSAPDKSGLPSDRFSAERTGGSVSTLTIQRTQQEDSAVYLCASSFAGSHEQYFGPGTRLTVT.